The 16 T cell receptor beta chains in this list originate from one sample, sequenced in a study of PD-L1 blockade in urothelial cancer. Clones were read by immunoSEQ multiplex PCR, and TCRdb kept only the in-frame ones, dropping some. The data hold about 43,000 clones, with about 84% observed a single time. Time point described: pretreatment peripheral blood. The source material was PBMCs, sampled around atezolizumab (anti-PD-L1) treatment. These TCRs come from a man aged 60 to 69 with urothelial cancer.

The chain links TRBV19 to TRBJ2-7, with 7 bases lining up with TRBD2. The CDR3 has 13 amino acids. The germline CDR1 and CDR2 sequences are LNHDA and SQIVND (reference sequence). The junction had 4 bases not matched to a gene; V was cut back by 4 bases and J by 4 bases. The CDR3 bases are TGTGCCAGTAGTACCGCGGGAGCATACGAGCAGTACTTC. Translated, it gives CASSTAGAYEQYF. The entire variable domain, with the rest obtained from reference TRBV19 and TRBJ2-7, is as follows: DGGITQSPKYLFRKEGQNVTLSCEQNLNHDAMYWYRQDPGQGLRLIYYSQIVNDFQKGDIAEGYSVSREKKESFPLTVTSAQKNPTAFYLCASSTAGAYEQYFGPGTRLTVT.

The V gene is TRBV7-9, the J gene TRBJ2-3; tentatively, D is TRBD1 (5 bases). The CDR3 contains 15 residues. Germline-derived CDR1 and CDR2 are SEHNR and FQNEAQ (reference sequence). V was cut by 0 bases and J by 2 bases, with 9 bases left in between. The chain's CDR3 is CASSLALGLTDTQYF. The CDR3 region has the DNA TGTGCCAGCAGCTTAGCTCTGGGGCTCACAGATACGCAGTATTTT.

This chain's CDR3 is CASSEEVRTQYF. CDR3 sequence (DNA): TGTGCCAGCAGTGAAGAAGTCAGGACCCAGTACTTC. The V and J genes are TRBV2 and TRBJ2-5; D gene unclear. CDR1 SNHLY and CDR2 FYNNEI come from the germline V gene. Deletions cut 1 base from V and 7 bases from J, with 7 bases between. This CDR3 is built from 12 residues.

The J gene is TRBJ1-3, the V gene TRBV11-2; no definite D call. The CDR3 totals 15 residues. V lost 4 bases, J lost 0 bases, and 10 bases lay in between. From germline, CDR1 is SGHAT and CDR2 FQNNGV. Here the CDR3 reads CASSSREPSGNTIYF. As DNA, the CDR3 is TGTGCCAGCAGCTCGAGGGAGCCCTCTGGAAACACCATATATTTT.

The chain joins TRBV11-2 to TRBJ2-7, with D maybe TRBD1 (6 bases). Germline V gives CDR1 SGHAT, CDR2 FQNNGV. V shed 0 bases and J shed 7 bases, with 7 bases lying between them. CDR3 length: 12 residues. The CDR3 DNA reads as TGTGCCAGCAGCTTAGATCAGGGGGAGCAGTACTTC. Translated: CASSLDQGEQYF.

This chain uses TRBV5-1 with TRBJ2-1, with a possible D match to TRBD2 (5 bases). V lost 0 bases and J lost 4, with 11 bases in between. This CDR3 region has 15 residues. The germline gives CDR1 SGHRS, CDR2 YFSETQ. The CDR3 sequence is CASSLEAADYNEQFF. As DNA, the CDR3 is TGCGCCAGCAGCTTGGAGGCAGCGGATTACAATGAGCAGTTCTTC.

This CDR3 reads CASSGTSGVSEQFF. As DNA, the CDR3 is TGTGCCAGCTCCGGGACTAGCGGGGTGAGCGAGCAGTTCTTC. The genes are TRBV6-4 and TRBJ2-1; 13 nucleotides align to TRBD2. With V trimmed by 8 bases and J by 10 bases, 8 bases remained unmatched. Germline assignment: CDR1 MRHNA and CDR2 SNTAGT. The CDR3 contains 14 residues.

A single count supports this clone. This chain uses TRBV28 with TRBJ1-2, with D possibly matching TRBD1 (5 bases). CDR3 length equals 13 residues. Germline V CDR1 and CDR2: MDHEN, SYDVKM. Trimming stripped 2 bases from V and 8 bases from J, with 12 bases between. DNA for the CDR3: TGTGCCAGCAGTTTAAAGGGGAGGTACGGCTACACCTTC. Translation: CASSLKGRYGYTF.

This sequence joins TRBV9 and TRBJ2-3, with 9 positions matching TRBD1. This CDR3 contains 13 residues. The ends lost 4 bases at V and 8 bases at J; junction bases unmatched: 5. Per the germline V gene, CDR1 is SGDLS and CDR2 is YYNGEE. The CDR3 region is CASSPGQGATQYF. The DNA for the CDR3 is TGTGCCAGCAGCCCGGGACAGGGAGCTACGCAGTATTTT.

The gene calls are TRBV6-6 and TRBJ2-1, with TRBD2 matching 9 bases. The CDR3 is made up of 14 amino acids. Germline V CDR1 and CDR2: MNHNY, SVGAGI (reference sequence). The V and J ends lost 4 bases and 6 bases, in that order; junction bases with no gene match: 4. CDR3 nucleotides: TGTGCCAGCAGTTTCCGAGCGGGGGGCAATGAGCAGTTCTTC. It encodes CASSFRAGGNEQFF.

The rearrangement links TRBV13 to TRBJ2-1; TRBD2 might be the D (5 bases). Germline CDR1 is PRHDT and CDR2 is FYEKMQ (reference sequence). The CDR3 contains 14 residues. V was cut by 10 bases and J by 4 bases, with 17 bases left in between. CDR3 nucleotides: TGTGCCATCCCAGGAGAGGGAAGATACAATGAGCAGTTCTTC. Amino acid sequence: CAIPGEGRYNEQFF.

Here the CDR3 DNA reads TGCGCCAGCAGCTTGGAGGGCAGAGGGAGAACTGAAGCTTTCTTT. Amino acid sequence: CASSLEGRGRTEAFF. The chain combines TRBV5-1 with TRBJ1-1; D call uncertain. Trimming removed 0 bases from V and 5 bases from J, with 14 bases in between. CDR3 length equals 15 residues. The V gene's germline CDR1 is SGHRS and CDR2 YFSETQ.

The chain employs TRBV6-5 and TRBJ1-5; D remains ambiguous. Per the germline V gene, CDR1 is MNHEY and CDR2 is SVGAGI. The ends were cut back, 7 bases at V and 0 bases at J, with 10 bases in the middle. The CDR3 contains 14 residues. DNA for the CDR3: TGTGCCAGCACCCCGCCGGGTAGCAATCAGCCCCAGCATTTT. Translated, it gives CASTPPGSNQPQHF.

This rearrangement joins TRBV19 to TRBJ2-2; TRBD1 matches 9 bases. This CDR3 has 15 residues. After removal of 4 bases from V and 6 bases from J, the junction contained 6 bases not matched to a gene. The germline V gene has CDR1 LNHDA and CDR2 SQIVND (reference sequence). CDR3 amino acids: CASSTGQGVPGELFF. The CDR3 bases are TGTGCCAGTAGTACGGGACAGGGAGTCCCCGGGGAGCTGTTTTTT.

This clone occurred once. The J gene is TRBJ2-1, the V gene TRBV7-9; 13 nucleotides line up with TRBD2. V dropped 1 base and J dropped 0; count of bases not matched to a gene: 6. The germline V gene encodes CDR1 SEHNR and CDR2 FQNEAQ (reference sequence). The CDR3 sequence is 19 residues long. CDR3 residues: CASSLEGLAGVPSYNEQFF. CDR3 DNA sequence: TGTGCCAGCAGCTTAGAAGGACTAGCGGGAGTCCCCTCCTACAATGAGCAGTTCTTC. The variable domain in full, with the rest retrieved from reference TRBV7-9 and TRBJ2-1, is DTGVSQNPRHKITKRGQNVTFRCDPISEHNRLYWYRQTLGQGPEFLTYFQNEAQLEKSRLLSDRFSAERPKGSFSTLEIQRTEQGDSAMYLCASSLEGLAGVPSYNEQFFGPGTRLTVL.

This clone showed up just once. The rearrangement joins TRBV25-1 to TRBJ1-1; 7 nucleotides line up with TRBD1. The CDR3 consists of 14 residues. Germline CDR1 is MGHDK and CDR2 is SYGVNS. Germline trimming cut 3 bases from V and 2 bases from J; bases unmatched to any gene: 3. The CDR3 bases are TGTGCCAGCAGTGAGACAGGGTTCAACACTGAAGCTTTCTTT. This encodes CASSETGFNTEAFF.